Sequencing of this T cell receptor beta chain was carried out in a study of cytomegalovirus exposure and HLA in healthy donors. Study findings and constraints: Associated with cytomegalovirus, according to the listing, were 170 or so TCR beta chains. Earlier findings revealed that most TCR beta V segments proved productive either about 87% or about 30% of the time. Presence/absence results assume similar sequencing depth per donor, which may not hold. Another analysis was done later, and it associated 17,000 or so TCR beta sequences with HLA alleles at 0.05 false discovery rate.

PCR was performed using 60 Vbeta and 13 Jbeta primers. Profiled with immunoSEQ multiplex PCR; TCRdb holds only in-frame clones, not every one. The table lists some 220,000 clones, over 65% of them singletons. There are 14 residues in the CDR3. The germline CDR1 and CDR2 sequences are SEHNR and FQNEAQ (reference sequence). V was shortened by 0 bases and J by 5 bases, with 10 bases between the two germline ends. In regard to this clone: Its matching antigen is unknown.

This clonotype was sampled from an older woman in good health and CMV-seropositive. The chain links TRBV7-9 to TRBJ1-1; a possible D gene is TRBD1 (6 bases). Input material: PBMCs. CDR3 in DNA: TGTGCCAGCAGCTTAGCGAACACAGGGACTGAAGCTTTCTTT. Amino acids: CASSLANTGTEAFF.